This T cell receptor (beta chain) was identified during a study of Ad26.COV2.S vaccination and SARS-CoV-2 variants. Profiled with immunoSEQ multiplex PCR; TCRdb holds only in-frame clones, not every one. The table includes approximately 300,000 clones, 85% to 90% detected once. Trimming pared 1 base from V and 6 bases from J, leaving 13 bases between. There are 15 residues in the CDR3. The germline V gene encodes CDR1 SGHTA and CDR2 FQGNSA. Indicated treatment: roughly 20 received Ad26.COV2.S at low or high dose, single or two shots; 5 received placebo; per-sample allocation not given. Day 63 after the first vaccine or placebo injection was the time point for sampling. The administered vaccine (an Ad26 vector) expressed Wuhan-strain SARS-CoV-2 spike.

This specimen was peripheral blood, taken in a trial of Ad26.COV2.S vaccine versus placebo. This chain connects TRBV7-2 to TRBJ1-5, with D uncertain. This receptor was taken from a person between 18 and 65 years old who received the Ad26.COV2.S COVID-19 vaccine or a placebo. The CDR3 DNA is TGTGCCAGCAGCTTAGATCTGGGGAGTACTCAGCCCCAGCATTTT. Protein sequence: CASSLDLGSTQPQHF.